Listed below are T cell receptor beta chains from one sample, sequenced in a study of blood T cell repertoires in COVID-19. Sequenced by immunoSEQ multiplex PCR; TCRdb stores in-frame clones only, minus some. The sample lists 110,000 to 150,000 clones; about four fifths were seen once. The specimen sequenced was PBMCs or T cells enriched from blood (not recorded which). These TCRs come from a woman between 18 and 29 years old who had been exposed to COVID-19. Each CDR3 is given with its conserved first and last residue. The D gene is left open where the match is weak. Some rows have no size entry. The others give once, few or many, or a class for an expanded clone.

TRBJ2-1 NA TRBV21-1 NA CASSTRVTYRGQFF TGTGCCAGCAGCACCCGTGTTACGTATCGGGGGCAGTTCTTC
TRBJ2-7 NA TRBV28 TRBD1 CASSYLDRSSYEQYF TGTGCCAGCAGTTATCTGGACAGGAGCTCCTACGAGCAGTACTTC
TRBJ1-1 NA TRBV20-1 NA CSASTSRMNTEAFF TGCAGTGCTAGTACTTCCCGAATGAACACTGAAGCTTTCTTT
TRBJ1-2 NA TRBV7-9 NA CASSAGGGLYGYTF TGTGCCAGCAGCGCAGGTGGGGGACTCTATGGCTACACCTTC
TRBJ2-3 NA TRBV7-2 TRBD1 CASSNRQGVTDTQYF TGTGCCAGCAGCAACCGACAGGGGGTTACAGATACGCAGTATTTT
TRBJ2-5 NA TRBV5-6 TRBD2 CASSLGFSGRLGTQYF TGTGCCAGCAGCTTGGGTTTTAGCGGGAGGTTGGGTACCCAGTACTTC
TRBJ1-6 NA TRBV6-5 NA CASSYSGGDNSPLHF TGTGCCAGCAGTTACTCCGGAGGGGATAATTCACCCCTCCACTTT
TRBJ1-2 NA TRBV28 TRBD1 CASRLTGVKGYTF TGTGCCAGCAGACTGACAGGGGTTAAAGGCTACACCTTC
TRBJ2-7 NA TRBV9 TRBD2 CASSVGQLADSYEQYF TGTGCCAGCAGCGTAGGGCAACTAGCGGACTCCTACGAGCAGTACTTC
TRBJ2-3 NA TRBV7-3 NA CASSLSGGSDTQYF TGTGCCAGCAGCTTATCCGGAGGGTCAGATACGCAGTATTTT
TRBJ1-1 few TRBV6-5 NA CASSYSGRDMNTEAFF TGTGCCAGCAGTTACTCGGGCAGGGATATGAACACTGAAGCTTTCTTT
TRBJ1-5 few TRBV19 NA CASRGRGDNQPQHF TGTGCCAGTAGGGGCCGGGGGGACAATCAGCCCCAGCATTTT
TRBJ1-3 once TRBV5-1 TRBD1 CASSRGTGGNTIYF TGCGCCAGCAGCCGGGGGACAGGGGGAAACACCATATATTTT
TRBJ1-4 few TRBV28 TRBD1 CASSQGQGGEKLFF TGTGCCAGCAGTCAAGGACAGGGCGGTGAAAAACTGTTTTTT
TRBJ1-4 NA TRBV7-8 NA CASSLWGGGEKLFF TGTGCCAGCAGCTTATGGGGAGGGGGTGAAAAACTGTTTTTT
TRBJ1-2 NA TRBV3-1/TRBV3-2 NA CASSQAQAGGYTF TGTGCCAGCAGCCAAGCCCAGGCCGGTGGCTACACCTTC
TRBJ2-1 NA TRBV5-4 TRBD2 CASSPQSLTSGRVGQFF TGTGCCAGCAGTCCGCAAAGTCTAACTAGCGGGAGGGTAGGGCAGTTCTTC
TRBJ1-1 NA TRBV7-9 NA CASSSKLNTEAFF TGTGCCAGCAGCTCCAAATTGAACACTGAAGCTTTCTTT
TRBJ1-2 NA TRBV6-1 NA CASSEGSTASGYTF TGTGCCAGCAGTGAGGGCAGCACGGCTTCTGGCTACACCTTC
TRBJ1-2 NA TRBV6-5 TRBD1 CASSSPGQGRGYTF TGTGCCAGCAGTTCGCCGGGACAGGGGCGGGGCTACACCTTC
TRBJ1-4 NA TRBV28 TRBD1 CASSNRGVKEKLFF TGTGCCAGCAGTAACAGGGGAGTTAAAGAAAAACTGTTTTTT
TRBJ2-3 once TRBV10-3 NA CAISGGSDTQYF TGTGCCATCAGCGGCGGTTCAGATACGCAGTATTTT
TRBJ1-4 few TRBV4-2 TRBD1 CASSQDRQGPLPNEKLFF TGTGCCAGCAGCCAAGATCGACAGGGGCCCCTTCCCAACGAAAAACTGTTTTTT
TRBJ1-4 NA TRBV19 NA CASSIGGGGGEKLFF TGTGCCAGTAGTATAGGAGGAGGTGGTGGTGAAAAACTGTTTTTT
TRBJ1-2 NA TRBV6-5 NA CASSQGTIYGYTF TGTGCCAGCAGTCAGGGTACGATCTATGGCTACACCTTC
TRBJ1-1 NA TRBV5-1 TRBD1 CASSSRDRAAEAFF TGCGCCAGCAGCTCGAGAGACAGGGCGGCTGAAGCTTTCTTT
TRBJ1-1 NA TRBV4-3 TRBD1 CASSQERDRGLLIF TGCGCCAGCAGCCAAGAAAGGGACAGGGGTTTACTAATCTTT
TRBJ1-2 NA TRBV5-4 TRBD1 CASSFWGQGGYGYTF TGTGCCAGCAGCTTTTGGGGACAGGGGGGCTATGGCTACACCTTC
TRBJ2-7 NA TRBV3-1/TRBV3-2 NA CASSRGVQGYEQYF TGTGCCAGCAGCCGCGGGGTCCAAGGGTACGAGCAGTACTTC
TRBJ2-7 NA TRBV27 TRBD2 CASSFLTGTNSYEQYF TGTGCCAGCAGTTTCCTCACCGGGACTAACTCCTACGAGCAGTACTTC
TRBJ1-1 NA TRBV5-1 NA CASSLGGRNTEAFF TGCGCCAGCAGCTTGGGGGGCCGAAACACTGAAGCTTTCTTT
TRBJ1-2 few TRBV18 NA CASSPVDSDYGYTF TGTGCCAGCTCACCAGTGGACAGTGACTATGGCTACACCTTC
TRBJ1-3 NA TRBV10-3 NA CAIARGGKTIYF TGTGCCATCGCCAGGGGTGGTAAGACCATATATTTT
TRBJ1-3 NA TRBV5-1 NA CASSLSQASGNTIYF TGCGCCAGCAGCTTGTCTCAGGCGTCCGGAAACACCATATATTTT
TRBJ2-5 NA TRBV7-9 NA CASSTVGGETQYF TGTGCCAGCTCGACAGTCGGGGGAGAGACCCAGTACTTC
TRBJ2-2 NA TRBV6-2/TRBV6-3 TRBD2 CASSPLSGQREDTGELFF TGTGCCAGCAGTCCACTCTCCGGCCAGCGGGAGGACACCGGGGAGCTGTTTTTT
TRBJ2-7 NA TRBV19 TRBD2 CASSIVLAGSSYEQYF TGTGCCAGTAGTATTGTACTAGCGGGTAGCTCCTACGAGCAGTACTTC
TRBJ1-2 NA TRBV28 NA CASSFPGIYYGYTF TGTGCCAGCAGTTTCCCGGGGATCTACTATGGCTACACCTTC
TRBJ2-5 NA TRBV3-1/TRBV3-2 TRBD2 CASSRLAGKETQYF TGTGCCAGCAGTCGACTAGCGGGTAAAGAGACCCAGTACTTC
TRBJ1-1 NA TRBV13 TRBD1 CASSPRTGWDTEAFF TGTGCCAGCAGCCCCAGGACAGGGTGGGACACTGAAGCTTTCTTT
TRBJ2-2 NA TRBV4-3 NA CASSHLAANTGELFF TGCGCCAGCAGCCATTTAGCGGCGAACACCGGGGAGCTGTTTTTT
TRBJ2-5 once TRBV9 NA CASRPAPGGGPQETQYF TGTGCCAGCAGACCCGCCCCAGGCGGCGGGCCGCAAGAGACCCAGTACTTC
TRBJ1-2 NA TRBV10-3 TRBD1 CAIRSGTGDDGYTF TGTGCCATCAGGTCCGGGACAGGGGATGATGGCTACACCTTC
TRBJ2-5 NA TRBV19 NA CASTTVGQRETQYF TGTGCCAGTACCACGGTCGGACAGAGGGAGACCCAGTACTTC
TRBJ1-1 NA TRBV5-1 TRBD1 CASSFTGGTEAFF TGCGCCAGCAGCTTTACAGGGGGCACTGAAGCTTTCTTT
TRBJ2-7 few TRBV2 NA CASERGLGFYEQYF TGTGCCAGCGAGCGAGGACTGGGATTCTACGAGCAGTACTTC
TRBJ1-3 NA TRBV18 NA CASSPRTPVGNTIYF TGTGCCAGCTCACCAAGGACACCGGTCGGAAACACCATATATTTT
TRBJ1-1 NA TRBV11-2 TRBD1 CASSSPGQDFMNTEAFF TGTGCCAGCAGCTCCCCGGGACAGGATTTCATGAACACTGAAGCTTTCTTT
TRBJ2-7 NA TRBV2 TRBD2 CASIGWRESSYEQYF TGTGCCAGCATCGGTTGGCGGGAGAGCTCCTACGAGCAGTACTTC